This T cell receptor beta chain stems from a study of beta chain features in type 1 diabetes. Whole-study results and caveats: Researchers report that Type 1 diabetes patients had moderately but significantly shorter TCRB CDR3s across all four CD4+ subsets.

Every isolated RNA sample was fully reverse transcribed, so sequencing captured expressed TCRB transcripts. The assay was immunoSEQ multiplex PCR, and TCRdb's table has in-frame clones only and misses some. The repertoire consists of some 17,000 clones, with 70% occurring once and the leading ten covering around 0.79%. With respect to this clone: The antigen is undetermined.

CDR3 length: 15 residues. The V gene lost 1 base and the J gene lost 5 bases, with 14 bases spanning the gap. Per the germline V gene, CDR1 is SGHDN and CDR2 is FVKESK. The sequence came from a young man with type 1 diabetes. The V and J genes are TRBV14 and TRBJ1-1, with D tentatively TRBD1 (5 bases). Input material: stem cell memory CD4+ T cells from blood. The CDR3 protein is CASSQGVGAGTEAFF. CDR3 DNA: TGTGCCAGCAGCCAAGGGGTAGGGGCTGGAACTGAAGCTTTCTTT.